A single sample gave rise to the 8 T cell receptor beta chains below, sequenced in a study of blood T cells in healthy people across ages. A second 7 to 11 cycle PCR used barcoded and J-beta primers. TCRdb redid the calling of the 5' RACE reads with MiXCR, one entry per CDR3 protein. The sample holds approximately 1.5 million distinct CDR3 sequences, about 31% seen once. The sequencing sample was made of blood. The receptor set was obtained from a woman aged 25-40 years in good health.

The chain has TRBV10-3 and TRBJ1-1, with TRBD1 matching over 7 bases. Germline values: CDR1 ENHRY, CDR2 SYGVKD. There are 13 residues in the CDR3. The V and J ends lost 6 bases and 1 base, in that order; junction bases with no gene match: 2. CDR3 sequence: CAIRGQRNTEAFF. DNA of the CDR3: TGTGCCATCAGGGGACAGCGGAACACTGAAGCTTTCTTT.

This clonotype has a count of ten or more. The chain couples TRBV4-1 to TRBJ2-3; D remains ambiguous. The CDR3 covers 14 residues. Germline V CDR1 and CDR2: MGHRA, YSYEKL. V gave up 0 bases and J gave up 6 bases, with 10 bases separating them. CDR3 sequence (DNA): TGCGCCAGCAGCCAAGAGGAGCAGCGTGATACGCAGTATTTT. Encoded protein: CASSQEEQRDTQYF.

This clonotype appeared a few times. The rearrangement links TRBV11-2 to TRBJ2-7; unclear D gene. There are 12 residues in the CDR3. Germline CDR1 is SGHAT and CDR2 is FQNNGV. The V end lost 3 bases, the J end lost 3 bases, and 6 bases lay between the germline ends. Here the CDR3 DNA reads TGTGCCAGCAGCTTCATCTACTACGAGCAGTACTTC. Amino acids: CASSFIYYEQYF.

This clonotype has only a few counts. The gene calls are TRBV10-3 and TRBJ2-1, with TRBD2 as a possible D gene (6 bases). V lost 8 bases, J lost 6 bases, and 20 bases lay in between. Germline V gene sequence: CDR1 ENHRY, CDR2 SYGVKD. This CDR3 is 15 amino acids long. CDR3 DNA: TGTGCCATCGTAGGGGAAGCGGGCTCAGGCAATGAGCAGTTCTTC. It translates to CAIVGEAGSGNEQFF.

Only a few counts were recorded for this clonotype. The V and J genes are TRBV6-5 and TRBJ2-3; D is unclear. Trimming took off 2 bases at V and 0 bases at J, with 9 bases between the two ends. This CDR3 contains 15 residues. Germline V CDR1 and CDR2: MNHEY, SVGAGI. The CDR3 reads CASSYTLDSTDTQYF. DNA for the CDR3: TGTGCCAGCAGTTACACGCTGGACAGCACAGATACGCAGTATTTT.

This clonotype was picked up many times. The V and J genes are TRBV20-1 and TRBJ2-7, with 8 bases fitting TRBD1. This CDR3 contains 17 residues. Germline-derived CDR1 and CDR2 are DFQATT and SNEGSKA (reference sequence). J gave up 0 bases and V 0 bases, and 10 bases lay outside the gene matches. The CDR3, as DNA: TGCAGTGCTAGAGAAATACAGGGACAGGCCTCCTCCTACGAGCAGTACTTC. It yields the protein CSAREIQGQASSYEQYF.

This clonotype turned up a few times. The chain uses TRBV5-8 and TRBJ1-2; D possibly corresponds to TRBD1 (5 bases). Between the trimmed V and J ends, which lost 0 bases and 6 bases, there was a span of 12 bases. Germline loops: CDR1 SGHTS, CDR2 YDEGEE. The CDR3 covers 14 residues. The DNA of the CDR3 is TGTGCCAGCAGCTTGGGGGGGAAACCCCATGGCTACACCTTC. As protein: CASSLGGKPHGYTF.

The chain combines TRBV3-1 with TRBJ2-1, with TRBD2 as a possible D gene (6 bases). CDR3 length equals 16 residues. Germline V gene sequence: CDR1 LGHDT, CDR2 YNNKEL (reference sequence). V lost 3 bases and J lost 4, with 16 bases in between. The CDR3 DNA is TGTGCCAGCAGCCACCCCGGCGGGGCTAATTACAATGAGCAGTTCTTC. Amino acid sequence: CASSHPGGANYNEQFF.